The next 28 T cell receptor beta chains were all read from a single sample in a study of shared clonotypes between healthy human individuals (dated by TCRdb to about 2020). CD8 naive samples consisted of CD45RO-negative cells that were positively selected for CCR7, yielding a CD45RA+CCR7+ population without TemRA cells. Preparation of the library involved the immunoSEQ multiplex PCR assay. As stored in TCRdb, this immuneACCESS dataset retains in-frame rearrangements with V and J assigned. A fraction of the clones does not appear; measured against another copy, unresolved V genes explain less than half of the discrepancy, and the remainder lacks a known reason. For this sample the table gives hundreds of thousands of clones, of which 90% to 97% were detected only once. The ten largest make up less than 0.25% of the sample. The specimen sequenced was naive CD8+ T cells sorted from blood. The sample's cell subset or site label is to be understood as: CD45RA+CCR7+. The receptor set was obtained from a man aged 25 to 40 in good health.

DNA for the CDR3: TGTGCCAGCAGAAGCGGGAGCTCCTACAATGAGCAGTTCTTC. Translated: CASRSGSSYNEQFF. The chain employs TRBV27 and TRBJ2-1; 8 bases are a match to TRBD2. The V segment lost 6 bases and the J segment 0 bases; nucleotides outside the gene matches: 1. The germline V gene encodes CDR1 MNHEY and CDR2 SMNVEV (reference sequence). The CDR3 contains 14 residues.

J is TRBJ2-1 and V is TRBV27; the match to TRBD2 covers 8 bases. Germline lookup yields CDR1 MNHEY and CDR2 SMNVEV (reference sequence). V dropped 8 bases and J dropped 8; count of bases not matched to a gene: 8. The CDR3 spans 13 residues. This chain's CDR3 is CASRPGLGYEQFF. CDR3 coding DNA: TGTGCCAGCCGTCCGGGACTAGGCTATGAGCAGTTCTTC.

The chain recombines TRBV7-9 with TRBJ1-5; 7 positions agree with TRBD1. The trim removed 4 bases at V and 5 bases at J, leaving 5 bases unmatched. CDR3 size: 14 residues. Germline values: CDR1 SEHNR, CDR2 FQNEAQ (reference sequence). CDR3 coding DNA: TGTGCCAGCAGCTCGGGACAGATTCATCAGCCCCAGCATTTT. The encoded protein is CASSSGQIHQPQHF.

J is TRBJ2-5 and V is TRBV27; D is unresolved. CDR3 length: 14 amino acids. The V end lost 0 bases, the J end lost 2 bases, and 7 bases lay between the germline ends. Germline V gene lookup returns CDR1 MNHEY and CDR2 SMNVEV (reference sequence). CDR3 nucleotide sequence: TGTGCCAGCAGTTTATCGGGGATTCAAGAGACCCAGTACTTC. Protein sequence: CASSLSGIQETQYF.

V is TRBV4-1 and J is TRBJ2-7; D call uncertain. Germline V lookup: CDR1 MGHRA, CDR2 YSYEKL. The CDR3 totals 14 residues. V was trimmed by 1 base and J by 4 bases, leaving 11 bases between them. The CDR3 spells CASSQGPDQYEQYF. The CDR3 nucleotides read TGCGCCAGCAGCCAAGGTCCAGACCAATACGAGCAGTACTTC.

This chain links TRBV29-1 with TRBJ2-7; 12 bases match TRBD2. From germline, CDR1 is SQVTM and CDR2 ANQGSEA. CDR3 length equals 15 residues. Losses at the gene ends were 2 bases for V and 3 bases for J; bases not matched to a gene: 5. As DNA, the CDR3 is TGCAGCGTTGAAAGGACTAGCGGGATGGACTACGAGCAGTACTTC. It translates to CSVERTSGMDYEQYF.

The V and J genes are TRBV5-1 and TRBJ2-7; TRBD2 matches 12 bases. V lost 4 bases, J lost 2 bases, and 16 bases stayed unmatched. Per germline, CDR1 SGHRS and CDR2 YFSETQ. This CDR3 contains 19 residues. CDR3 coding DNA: TGCGCCAGCAGCACCACTCCTCTAGCGGGAGGGCCAATCGCCTACGAGCAGTACTTC. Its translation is CASSTTPLAGGPIAYEQYF.

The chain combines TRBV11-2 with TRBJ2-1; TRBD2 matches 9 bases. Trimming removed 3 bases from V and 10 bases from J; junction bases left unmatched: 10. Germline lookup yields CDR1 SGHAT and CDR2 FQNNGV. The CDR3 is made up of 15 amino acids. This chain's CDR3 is CASSLWFGAGGEQFF. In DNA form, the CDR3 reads TGTGCCAGCAGCTTGTGGTTCGGAGCGGGAGGAGAGCAGTTCTTC. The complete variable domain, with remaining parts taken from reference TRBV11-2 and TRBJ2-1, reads EAGVAQSPRYKIIEKRQSVAFWCNPISGHATLYWYQQILGQGPKLLIQFQNNGVVDDSQLPKDRFSAERLKGVDSTLKIQPAKLEDSAVYLCASSLWFGAGGEQFFGPGTRLTVL.

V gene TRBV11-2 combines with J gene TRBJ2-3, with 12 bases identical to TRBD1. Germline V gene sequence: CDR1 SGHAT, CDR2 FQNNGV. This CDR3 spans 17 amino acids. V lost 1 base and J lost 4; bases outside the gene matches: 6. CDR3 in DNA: TGTGCCAGCAGCTTAGGTTCCCGGGACAGGGGGCCAGATACGCAGTATTTT. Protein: CASSLGSRDRGPDTQYF.

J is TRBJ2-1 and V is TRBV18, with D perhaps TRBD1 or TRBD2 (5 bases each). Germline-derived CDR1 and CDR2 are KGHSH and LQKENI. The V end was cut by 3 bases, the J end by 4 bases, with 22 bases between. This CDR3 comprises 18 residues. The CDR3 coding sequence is TGTGCCAGCTCACCTAGGGACCTCTTAGGGAGAGGGTACAATGAGCAGTTCTTC. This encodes CASSPRDLLGRGYNEQFF.

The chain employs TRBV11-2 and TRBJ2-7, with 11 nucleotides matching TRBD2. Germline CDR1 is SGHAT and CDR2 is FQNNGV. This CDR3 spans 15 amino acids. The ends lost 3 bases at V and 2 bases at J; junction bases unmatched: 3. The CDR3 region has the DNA TGTGCCAGCAGCTTTGGGACTAGCGGTACCTACGAGCAGTACTTC. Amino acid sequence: CASSFGTSGTYEQYF.

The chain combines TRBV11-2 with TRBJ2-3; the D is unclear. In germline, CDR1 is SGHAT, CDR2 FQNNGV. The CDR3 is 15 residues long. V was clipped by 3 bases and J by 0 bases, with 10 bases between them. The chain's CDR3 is CASSFVAESTDTQYF. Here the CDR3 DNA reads TGTGCCAGCAGCTTTGTGGCGGAGAGCACAGATACGCAGTATTTT.

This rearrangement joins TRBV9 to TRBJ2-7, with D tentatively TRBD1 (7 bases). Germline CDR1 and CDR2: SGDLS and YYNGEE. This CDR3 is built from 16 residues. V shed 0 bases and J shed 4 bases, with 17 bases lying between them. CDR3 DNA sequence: TGTGCCAGCAGCGTAGGCGGTGAGACAGGGAGGTACGAGCAGTACTTC. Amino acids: CASSVGGETGRYEQYF.

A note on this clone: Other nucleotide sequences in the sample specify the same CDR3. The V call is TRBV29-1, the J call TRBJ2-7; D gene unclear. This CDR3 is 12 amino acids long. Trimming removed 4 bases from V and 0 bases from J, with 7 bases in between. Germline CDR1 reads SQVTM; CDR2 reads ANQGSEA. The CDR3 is CSVAANSYEQYF. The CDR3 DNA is TGCAGCGTTGCTGCCAACTCCTACGAGCAGTACTTC.

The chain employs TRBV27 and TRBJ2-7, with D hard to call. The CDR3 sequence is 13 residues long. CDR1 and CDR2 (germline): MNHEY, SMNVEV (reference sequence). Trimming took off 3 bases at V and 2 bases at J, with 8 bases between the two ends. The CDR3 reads CASSFARAYEQYF. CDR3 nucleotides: TGTGCCAGCAGTTTTGCCAGAGCCTACGAGCAGTACTTC.

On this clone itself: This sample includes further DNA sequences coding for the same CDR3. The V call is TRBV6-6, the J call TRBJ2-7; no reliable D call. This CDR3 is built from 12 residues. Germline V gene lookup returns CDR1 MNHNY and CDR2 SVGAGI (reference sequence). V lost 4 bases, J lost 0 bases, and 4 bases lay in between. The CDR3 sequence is CASSSGSYEQYF. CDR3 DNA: TGTGCCAGCAGTTCTGGCTCCTACGAGCAGTACTTC.

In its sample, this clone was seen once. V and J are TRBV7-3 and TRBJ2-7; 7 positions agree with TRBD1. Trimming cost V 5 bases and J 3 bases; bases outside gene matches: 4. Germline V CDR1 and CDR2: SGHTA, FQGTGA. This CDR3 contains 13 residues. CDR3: CASSTTGSYEQYF. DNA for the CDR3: TGTGCCAGCAGCACGACAGGGAGCTACGAGCAGTACTTC.

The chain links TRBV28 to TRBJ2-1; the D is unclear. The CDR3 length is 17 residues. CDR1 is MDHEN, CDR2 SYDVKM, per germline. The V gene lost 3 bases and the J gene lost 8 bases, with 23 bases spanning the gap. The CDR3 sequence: CASSFSPRNPQRDEQFF. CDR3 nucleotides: TGTGCCAGCAGTTTCTCCCCCCGGAATCCACAACGGGATGAGCAGTTCTTC.

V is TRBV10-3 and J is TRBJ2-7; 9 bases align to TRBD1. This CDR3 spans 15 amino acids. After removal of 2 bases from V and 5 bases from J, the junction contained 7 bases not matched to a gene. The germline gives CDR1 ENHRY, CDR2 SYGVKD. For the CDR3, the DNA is TGTGCCATCAGTGAGCAACACCGGACAGGGGACGAGCAGTACTTC. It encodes CAISEQHRTGDEQYF.

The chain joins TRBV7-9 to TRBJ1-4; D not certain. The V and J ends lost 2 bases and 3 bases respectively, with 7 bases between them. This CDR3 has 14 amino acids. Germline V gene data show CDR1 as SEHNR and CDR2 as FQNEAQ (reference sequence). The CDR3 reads CASSLIVSNEKLFF. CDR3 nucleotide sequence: TGTGCCAGCAGCTTAATAGTTTCTAATGAAAAACTGTTTTTT.

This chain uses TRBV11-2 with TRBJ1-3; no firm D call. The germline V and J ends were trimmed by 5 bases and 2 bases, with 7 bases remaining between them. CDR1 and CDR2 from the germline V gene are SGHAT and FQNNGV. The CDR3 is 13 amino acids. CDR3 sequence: CASSPGPGNTIYF. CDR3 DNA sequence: TGTGCCAGCAGCCCAGGACCTGGAAACACCATATATTTT.

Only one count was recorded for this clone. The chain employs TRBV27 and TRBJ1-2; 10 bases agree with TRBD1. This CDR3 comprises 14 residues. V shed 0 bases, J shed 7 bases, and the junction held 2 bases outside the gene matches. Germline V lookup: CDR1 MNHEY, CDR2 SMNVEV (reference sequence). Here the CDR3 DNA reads TGTGCCAGCAGTTTATCGGGGACAGGGGCTGGCTACACCTTC. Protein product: CASSLSGTGAGYTF.

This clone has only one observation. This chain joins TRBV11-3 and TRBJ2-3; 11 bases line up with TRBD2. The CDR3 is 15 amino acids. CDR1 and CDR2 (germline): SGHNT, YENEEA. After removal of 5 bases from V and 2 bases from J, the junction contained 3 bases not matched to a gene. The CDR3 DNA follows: TGTGCCAGCAGCCCGGGACTAGCGGACACAGATACGCAGTATTTT. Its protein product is CASSPGLADTDTQYF.

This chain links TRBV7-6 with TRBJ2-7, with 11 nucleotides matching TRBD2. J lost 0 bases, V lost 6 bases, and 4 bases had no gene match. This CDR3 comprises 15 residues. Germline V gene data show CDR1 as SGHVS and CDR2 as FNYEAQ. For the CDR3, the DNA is TGTGCCAGCAGTCCTAGCGGGAGGTTCTCCTACGAGCAGTACTTC. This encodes CASSPSGRFSYEQYF. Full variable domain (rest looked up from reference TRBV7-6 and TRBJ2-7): GAGVSQSPRYKVTKRGQDVALRCDPISGHVSLYWYRQALGQGPEFLTYFNYEAQQDKSGLPNDRFSAERPEGSISTLTIQRTEQRDSAMYRCASSPSGRFSYEQYFGPGTRLTVT.

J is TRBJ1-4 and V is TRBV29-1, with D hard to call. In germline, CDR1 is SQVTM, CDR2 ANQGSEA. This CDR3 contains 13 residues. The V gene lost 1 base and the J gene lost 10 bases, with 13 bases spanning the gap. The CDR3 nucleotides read TGCAGCGTTGAAGCGGACGTGGGCGGAAAACTGTTTTTT. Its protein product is CSVEADVGGKLFF.

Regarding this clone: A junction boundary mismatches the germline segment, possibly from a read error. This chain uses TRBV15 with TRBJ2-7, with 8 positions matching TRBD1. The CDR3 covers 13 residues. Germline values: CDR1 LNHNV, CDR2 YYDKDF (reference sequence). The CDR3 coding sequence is TGTGCCATCAGCAGGGACAGGTCCTACGAGCAGTACTTC. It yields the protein CAISRDRSYEQYF.

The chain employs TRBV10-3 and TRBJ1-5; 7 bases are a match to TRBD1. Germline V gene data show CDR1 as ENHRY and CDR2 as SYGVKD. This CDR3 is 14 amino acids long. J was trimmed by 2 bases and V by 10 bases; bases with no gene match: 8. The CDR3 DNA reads TGTGCCACCTGGACAGGTGGCGGCAATCAGCCCCAGCATTTT. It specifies CATWTGGGNQPQHF.

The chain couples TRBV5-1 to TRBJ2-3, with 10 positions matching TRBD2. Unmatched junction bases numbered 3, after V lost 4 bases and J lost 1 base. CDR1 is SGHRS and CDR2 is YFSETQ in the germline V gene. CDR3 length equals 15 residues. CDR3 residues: CASSPGTSGTDTQYF. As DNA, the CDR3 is TGCGCCAGCAGCCCAGGGACTAGCGGCACAGATACGCAGTATTTT.